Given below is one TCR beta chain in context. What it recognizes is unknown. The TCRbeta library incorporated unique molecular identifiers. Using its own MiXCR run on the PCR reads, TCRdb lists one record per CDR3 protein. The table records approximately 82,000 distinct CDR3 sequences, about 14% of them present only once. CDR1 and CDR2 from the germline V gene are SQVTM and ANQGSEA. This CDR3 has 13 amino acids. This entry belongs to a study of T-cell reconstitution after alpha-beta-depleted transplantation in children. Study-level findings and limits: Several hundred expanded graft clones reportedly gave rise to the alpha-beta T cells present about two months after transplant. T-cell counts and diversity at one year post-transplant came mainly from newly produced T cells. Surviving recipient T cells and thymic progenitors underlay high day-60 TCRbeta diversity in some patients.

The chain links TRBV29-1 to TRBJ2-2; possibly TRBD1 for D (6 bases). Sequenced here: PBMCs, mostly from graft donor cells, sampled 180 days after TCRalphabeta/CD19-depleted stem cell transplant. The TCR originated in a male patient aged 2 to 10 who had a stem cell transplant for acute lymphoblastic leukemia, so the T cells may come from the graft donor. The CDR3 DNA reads TGCAGTTCCTCGACAGGGAACACCGGGGAGCTGTTTTTT. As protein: CSSSTGNTGELFF.